The present T cell receptor beta chain was sequenced within a study of blood T cell repertoires in COVID-19. Study details: Sites across the United States, Italy and Spain contributed samples from acute and convalescent COVID-19. PBMCs, B-cell-depleted T cells, or T cells provided the cDNA or gDNA that made up the material.

Trimming took off 3 bases at V and 9 bases at J, with 14 bases between the two ends. Germline V gives CDR1 MNHNS, CDR2 SASEGT. CDR3 length: 13 residues. The authors' processing: Reference gene primer amplification yielded estimated nucleated cell counts. Using immunoSEQ multiplex PCR, the repertoire was profiled, and TCRdb retains in-frame clones only, with some absent. V and J calls and clone size come straight from that table; D and trimming were deduced from the DNA. The table records roughly 290,000 clones, more than 70% of them present only once. The chain carries TRBV6-1 and TRBJ2-5; D possibly corresponds to TRBD2 (5 bases). Specimen: peripheral blood. The TCR originated in a woman between 50 and 59 years old who had recovered from COVID-19. CDR3 protein: CASSDFREWPQYF. The CDR3 DNA is TGTGCCAGCAGTGATTTTCGGGAATGGCCCCAGTACTTC.